The 27 T cell receptor beta chains below were found in one sample sequenced in a study of T cells in Graves' hyperthyroidism and ophthalmopathy. TCR beta CDR3 sequences were amplified from RNA transcripts. The HTBI primer set served for first-round RT-PCR of the TCR CDR3. TCRdb re-derived calls from the multiplex PCR reads in MiXCR, one entry per CDR3 protein. The sample carries roughly 740,000 distinct CDR3 sequences, about 16% recorded once. The sample was blood. The receptors were gathered from a man aged 18 to 30 with Graves' hyperthyroidism.

The chain has TRBV11-2 and TRBJ2-7; 7 bases fit TRBD2. This CDR3 is built from 13 residues. Germline trimming cut 0 bases from V and 9 bases from J; bases unmatched to any gene: 5. The germline CDR1 and CDR2 sequences are SGHAT and FQNNGV. CDR3 loop: CASSLERGRAQYF. The CDR3 DNA reads TGTGCCAGCAGCTTAGAGAGAGGGAGGGCGCAGTACTTC.

This clonotype was seen a few times. The chain uses TRBV7-9 and TRBJ1-4; possibly TRBD1 for D (5 bases). This CDR3 has 14 amino acids. V dropped 5 bases and J dropped 10 bases, with 17 bases sitting between them. Germline V gene sequence: CDR1 SEHNR, CDR2 FQNEAQ (reference sequence). The CDR3 coding sequence is TGTGCCAGCAGCCCTGGGACCCTGAACGGAAAACTGTTTTTT. The encoded protein is CASSPGTLNGKLFF. The variable domain in full, with the rest retrieved from reference TRBV7-9 and TRBJ1-4, is DTGVSQNPRHKITKRGQNVTFRCDPISEHNRLYWYRQTLGQGPEFLTYFQNEAQLEKSRLLSDRFSAERPKGSFSTLEIQRTEQGDSAMYLCASSPGTLNGKLFFGSGTQLSVL.

This clonotype appeared many times. The chain uses TRBV12-3 or TRBV12-4 and TRBJ2-5, with D possibly matching TRBD1 (6 bases). V dropped 3 bases and J dropped 4 bases, with 15 bases sitting between them. The CDR3 spans 15 residues. This CDR3 is CASSLRTAGAETQYF. The CDR3 DNA reads TGTGCCAGCAGTTTGAGGACCGCAGGGGCAGAGACCCAGTACTTC.

This clonotype was seen ten or more times. V usage is TRBV29-1 and J usage is TRBJ2-1; a possible D gene is TRBD1 (6 bases). In germline, CDR1 is SQVTM, CDR2 ANQGSEA. The CDR3 covers 13 residues. Deletions cut 7 bases from V and 4 bases from J, with 14 bases between. CDR3: CSGATGDYNEQFF. For the CDR3, the DNA is TGCAGCGGTGCGACAGGAGATTACAATGAGCAGTTCTTC.

The chain employs TRBV5-5 and TRBJ2-5, with 8 bases matching TRBD1. Germline V gene lookup returns CDR1 SGHKS and CDR2 YYEKEE (reference sequence). V gave up 2 bases and J gave up 14 bases; unmatched junction bases: 8. This CDR3 spans 12 amino acids. The CDR3 protein is CASSFTGGTPYF. In DNA, the CDR3 is TGTGCCAGCAGCTTTACAGGGGGGACCCCTTACTTC.

This clonotype was observed at least ten times. The chain uses TRBV12-3 or TRBV12-4 and TRBJ2-3; a weak D match, TRBD2 (7 bases). The CDR3 is 15 amino acids. V lost 3 bases and J lost 2, with 12 bases in between. In DNA, the CDR3 is TGTGCCAGCAGTTTCGGGGAGGGGGTCACAGATACGCAGTATTTT. Translation: CASSFGEGVTDTQYF.

The rearrangement uses TRBV3-1 and TRBJ1-6; D is uncertain. V lost 0 bases, J lost 8 bases, and 17 bases lay in between. This CDR3 region has 17 residues. Germline-derived CDR1 and CDR2 are LGHDT and YNNKEL (reference sequence). The CDR3: CASSQDERLSVDSPLHF. The CDR3 DNA is TGTGCCAGCAGCCAAGATGAGAGGCTCTCGGTGGATTCACCCCTCCACTTT.

The V gene is TRBV20-1, the J gene TRBJ1-2; D perhaps matches TRBD1 (5 bases). The V end was cut by 6 bases, the J end by 3 bases, with 23 bases between. Germline V gene lookup returns CDR1 DFQATT and CDR2 SNEGSKA (reference sequence). The CDR3 is 16 residues long. CDR3 protein: CSAIPGPLGVDYGYTF. The CDR3 DNA is TGCAGTGCAATACCGGGACCCCTGGGGGTCGACTATGGCTACACCTTC.

In the case of this clonotype: Just one base apart from a much larger clone, this may be a read error. The chain recombines TRBV6-1 with TRBJ1-1, with 7 positions matching TRBD1. CDR3 length equals 14 residues. From germline, CDR1 is MNHNS and CDR2 SASEGT. The CDR3 spells CARSEGWTGVSAFF. As DNA, the CDR3 is TGTGCCAGAAGTGAAGGGTGGACAGGTGTTTCGGCTTTCTTT.

This clonotype was found a few times. The chain links TRBV20-1 to TRBJ2-7, with D possibly being TRBD1 or TRBD2 (6 bases each). V dropped 3 bases and J dropped 0 bases, with 12 bases sitting between them. This CDR3 is 14 amino acids long. Germline V CDR1 and CDR2: DFQATT, SNEGSKA (reference sequence). Written as DNA, the CDR3 is TGCAGTGCTAGCCGACGGGGGCCCTCCTACGAGCAGTACTTC. Translated, it gives CSASRRGPSYEQYF.

This clonotype was detected only a few times. The chain carries TRBV3-1 and TRBJ2-2; D not certain. This CDR3 region has 13 residues. Germline V lookup: CDR1 LGHDT, CDR2 YNNKEL (reference sequence). V lost 4 bases, J lost 2 bases, and 5 bases lay in between. The CDR3, as DNA: TGTGCCAGCAGCCCGATAAACACCGGGGAGCTGTTTTTT. This translates into CASSPINTGELFF.

This clonotype was seen a handful of times. The chain combines TRBV29-1 with TRBJ1-2, with D unresolved. This CDR3 region has 15 residues. V was clipped by 4 bases and J by 4 bases, with 19 bases between them. Germline V gene sequence: CDR1 SQVTM, CDR2 ANQGSEA. DNA for the CDR3: TGCAGCGTTGCCCTAGGGTCGGGGATCGGCTATGGCTACACCTTC. It is translated as CSVALGSGIGYGYTF.

This clonotype was picked up many times. The gene calls are TRBV30 and TRBJ2-3; TRBD2 is a possible D gene (6 bases). Per the germline V gene, CDR1 is GTSNPN and CDR2 is SVGIG (reference sequence). Trimming removed 0 bases from V and 1 base from J, with 11 bases in between. The CDR3 contains 15 residues. For the CDR3, the DNA is TGTGCCTGGAGTGTATGGTCTAGCGGCACAGATACGCAGTATTTT. Amino acid sequence: CAWSVWSSGTDTQYF. The variable domain in full, with the rest retrieved from reference TRBV30 and TRBJ2-3, is SQTIHQWPATLVQPVGSPLSLECTVEGTSNPNLYWYRQAAGRGLQLLFYSVGIGQISSEVPQNLSASRPQDRQFILSSKKLLLSDSGFYLCAWSVWSSGTDTQYFGPGTRLTVL.

With regard to this clonotype: Mismatch with germline at one junction end may stem from a read error. This chain links TRBV5-1 with TRBJ1-1; D is perhaps TRBD1 (5 bases). In germline, CDR1 is SGHRS, CDR2 YFSETQ. The CDR3 has 13 amino acids. CDR3 residues: CASGLGRNTEAFF. CDR3 DNA sequence: TGCGCCAGCGGCTTGGGACGGAACACTGAAGCTTTCTTT.

This chain uses TRBV12-3 or TRBV12-4 with TRBJ2-1, with TRBD2 identical over 9 bases. The CDR3 extends over 17 amino acids. The V gene end was trimmed by 3 bases and the J gene end by 3 bases; junction bases not matched to a gene: 9. The CDR3 DNA reads TGTGCCAGCAGTTTTAAGATCCGACTAGCGGACTACAATGAGCAGTTCTTC. It is translated as CASSFKIRLADYNEQFF.

This clonotype has a count of ten or more. The V gene is TRBV28, the J gene TRBJ2-7, with D tentatively TRBD2 (6 bases). CDR1 is MDHEN, CDR2 SYDVKM, per germline. V was cut by 2 bases and J by 4 bases, with 15 bases left in between. This CDR3 is built from 15 residues. The DNA of the CDR3 is TGTGCCAGCAGTTTAGAAGCGGGCCTTAGGTACGAGCAGTACTTC. Protein sequence: CASSLEAGLRYEQYF.

This rearrangement joins TRBV12-3 or TRBV12-4 to TRBJ1-1, with D possibly matching TRBD1 (5 bases). Trimming removed 4 bases at V and 10 bases at J, with 19 bases between. The CDR3 contains 14 residues. Here the CDR3 reads CASSSRQLVLGAFF. As DNA, the CDR3 is TGTGCCAGCAGTTCCCGACAGCTGGTCTTGGGAGCTTTCTTT.

This chain uses TRBV2 with TRBJ2-2; D remains ambiguous. In germline, CDR1 is SNHLY, CDR2 FYNNEI. V was shortened by 4 bases and J by 3 bases, with 15 bases between the two germline ends. The CDR3 is 16 residues long. The CDR3: CASSGLQRPYTGELFF. DNA of the CDR3: TGTGCCAGCAGTGGCCTCCAGAGGCCCTACACCGGGGAGCTGTTTTTT.

The rearrangement uses TRBV6-2 or TRBV6-3 and TRBJ1-2, with D possibly matching TRBD1 (6 bases). Germline CDR1 is MNHEY and CDR2 is SVGEGT. The V and J ends lost 6 bases and 5 bases respectively, with 19 bases between them. The CDR3 runs to 15 residues. The DNA for the CDR3 is TGTGCCAGCAGGCCCCGGGGGGCCGTTCATTATGGCTACACCTTC. It yields the protein CASRPRGAVHYGYTF.

The chain couples TRBV19 to TRBJ1-1; 7 nucleotides align to TRBD1. Germline CDR1 reads LNHDA; CDR2 reads SQIVND (reference sequence). Losses at the gene ends were 6 bases for V and 4 bases for J; bases not matched to a gene: 14. This CDR3 is 16 amino acids long. In DNA form, the CDR3 reads TGTGCCAGTAGCCGGGACAGATCCCCATTAAGCACTGAAGCTTTCTTT. It encodes CASSRDRSPLSTEAFF.

The rearrangement links TRBV3-1 to TRBJ2-7; the D gene is possibly TRBD1 (6 bases). Deletions cut 4 bases from V and 7 bases from J, with 14 bases between. Germline loops: CDR1 LGHDT, CDR2 YNNKEL (reference sequence). The CDR3 extends over 13 amino acids. The DNA for the CDR3 is TGTGCCAGCAGCCCTTGGACAGTGGGAGAGCAGTACTTC. Translating gives CASSPWTVGEQYF.

This clonotype came up a few times. The V call is TRBV27, the J call TRBJ2-4; D unclear. The CDR3 totals 14 residues. V lost 1 base to trimming and J lost 2 bases, with 6 bases between them. CDR1 MNHEY and CDR2 SMNVEV come from the germline V gene (reference sequence). The CDR3 DNA reads TGTGCCAGCAGTTTATGGGGTCCCAAAAACATTCAGTACTTC. Residues: CASSLWGPKNIQYF.

There are many counts of this clonotype. The chain uses TRBV12-3 or TRBV12-4 and TRBJ2-6; D perhaps matches TRBD2 (6 bases). The CDR3 runs to 15 residues. With 4 bases removed from V and 2 bases from J, the gap between germline ends came to 9 bases. As DNA, the CDR3 is TGTGCCAGCAGTTCCGGAGGGGCTGGGGCCAACGTCCTGACTTTC. Translated: CASSSGGAGANVLTF.

This sequence joins TRBV3-1 and TRBJ2-1; the D gene could be TRBD1 or TRBD2 (5 bases each). This CDR3 region has 15 residues. Trimming shortened V by 2 bases and J by 3 bases, and 11 bases separated the two germline ends. Germline-derived CDR1 and CDR2 are LGHDT and YNNKEL (reference sequence). The CDR3, as DNA: TGTGCCAGCAGCCAATTGAGGGGTGACTACAATGAGCAGTTCTTC. Its protein product is CASSQLRGDYNEQFF.

This clonotype was observed a handful of times. The chain joins TRBV30 to TRBJ2-3, with D maybe TRBD1 (5 bases). The germline V gene encodes CDR1 GTSNPN and CDR2 SVGIG (reference sequence). The CDR3 has 18 residues. Trimming stripped 3 bases from V and 0 bases from J, with 22 bases between. This chain's CDR3 is CAWRIQRLADTSTDTQYF. DNA for the CDR3: TGTGCCTGGAGAATACAAAGGTTGGCGGACACTAGCACAGATACGCAGTATTTT.

The chain links TRBV9 to TRBJ2-7; no clear D. CDR3 length: 15 residues. Germline CDR1 SGDLS, CDR2 YYNGEE. V shed 1 base and J shed 2 bases, with 13 bases lying between them. The CDR3 coding sequence is TGTGCCAGCAGCGTATCTGGGTCCCCCGCCTACGAGCAGTACTTC. This codes for CASSVSGSPAYEQYF.

This sequence joins TRBV5-6 and TRBJ1-1; TRBD1 agrees at 7 bases. The CDR3 runs 15 residues. V trimming: 3 bases; J trimming: 5 bases; junction bases outside the gene matches: 10. Germline loops: CDR1 SGHDT, CDR2 YYEEEE. CDR3 loop: CASSSLDRDGTEAFF. The CDR3 DNA reads TGTGCCAGCAGCTCTTTAGACAGGGATGGTACTGAAGCTTTCTTT.